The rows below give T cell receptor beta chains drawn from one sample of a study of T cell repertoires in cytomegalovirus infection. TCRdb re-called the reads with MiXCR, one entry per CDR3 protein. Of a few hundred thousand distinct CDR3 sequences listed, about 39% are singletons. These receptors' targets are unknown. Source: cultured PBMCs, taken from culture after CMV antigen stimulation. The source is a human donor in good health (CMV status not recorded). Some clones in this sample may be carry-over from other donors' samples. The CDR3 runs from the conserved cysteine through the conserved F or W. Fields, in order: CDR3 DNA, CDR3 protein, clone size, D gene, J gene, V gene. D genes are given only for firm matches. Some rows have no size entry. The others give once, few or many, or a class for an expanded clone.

TGTGCCAGCCCGGGTGCAGGGCAATCCTACGAGCAGTACTTC,CASPGAGQSYEQYF,.,.,TRBJ2-7,TRBV6-6
TGTGCCAGCAGCTTAACAGGGGGGGGGATATACGAGCAGTACTTC,CASSLTGGGIYEQYF,once,.,TRBJ2-7,TRBV7-6
TGTGCCAGCAGCCCCATAAACTTTGAGCAGTTCTTC,CASSPINFEQFF,.,.,TRBJ2-1,TRBV7-6
TGTGCCACCAGCCGACCGACAGGGTCAGATACGCAGTATTTT,CATSRPTGSDTQYF,.,TRBD1,TRBJ2-3,TRBV15
TGTGCCAGCAGCCTCCCGGGACAGAGCAAGACCCAGTACTTC,CASSLPGQSKTQYF,.,TRBD1,TRBJ2-5,TRBV28
TGTGCCAGCAGCTTTCAATCCGGTGGGGCCCCGAACACCGGGGAGCTGTTTTTT,CASSFQSGGAPNTGELFF,.,.,TRBJ2-2,TRBV7-2
TGTGCCAGCAGAGCAGGAGGCAGTGCGACGAATTACGAGCAGTACTTC,CASRAGGSATNYEQYF,many,.,TRBJ2-7,TRBV7-2
TGTGCCAGCAGTTACCTTCGTGGGGGTATAGGCAATGAGCAGTTCTTC,CASSYLRGGIGNEQFF,.,.,TRBJ2-1,TRBV6-6
TGTGCCAGCAGCCTCTCTGATTCTGAAGCTTTCTTT,CASSLSDSEAFF,.,.,TRBJ1-1,TRBV6-1
TGTGCCAGCAGTTTAATCAGGGCCGAGACCCAGTACTTC,CASSLIRAETQYF,few,.,TRBJ2-5,TRBV12-3/TRBV12-4
TGTGCCAGCAGCCGAAGACTAGCGGGCCAAGAGACCCAGTACTTC,CASSRRLAGQETQYF,many,TRBD2,TRBJ2-5,TRBV6-2/TRBV6-3
TGCGCCAGCAGCCAAGAACTCGGGGGAAGCTACAATGAGCAGTTCTTC,CASSQELGGSYNEQFF,few,.,TRBJ2-1,TRBV4-1
TGTGCCAGCAGTTTTAGGCGAGAAACAGATACGCAGTATTTT,CASSFRRETDTQYF,few,.,TRBJ2-3,TRBV12-3/TRBV12-4
TGTGCCAGCAGCAGCTGGCAGGGACAGGGTGGCCGCGAGCAGTACTTC,CASSSWQGQGGREQYF,few,TRBD1,TRBJ2-7,TRBV7-6
TGCAGTGCGTCTGGACAGGGGACAGAGACCCAGTACTTC,CSASGQGTETQYF,.,TRBD1,TRBJ2-5,TRBV20-1
TGTGCCATCCCCGGGACAACCAATGAGCAGTTCTTC,CAIPGTTNEQFF,.,.,TRBJ2-1,TRBV5-4
TGTGCCAGCAGCTTATTGCAGGCCATAGGTACGGGAGGCTACACCTTC,CASSLLQAIGTGGYTF,many,.,TRBJ1-2,TRBV7-2
TGTGCCACCAGTGGGGGGATTGATCAGCCCCAGCATTTT,CATSGGIDQPQHF,.,.,TRBJ1-5,TRBV24-1
TGTGCCAGCAGTGAGCCTGGGCTGGGAAATTCACCCCTCCACTTT,CASSEPGLGNSPLHF,.,.,TRBJ1-6,TRBV6-1
TGTGCTAGTGGTTTGGACACCAAGTTGACAGGGGCCTCAGGGCAAGAGACCCAGTACTTC,CASGLDTKLTGASGQETQYF,.,TRBD1,TRBJ2-5,TRBV12-5
TGTGCCAGCAGCTCCACCTCCCAGGGGGGAGTTCAGTACTTC,CASSSTSQGGVQYF,.,.,TRBJ2-4,TRBV7-9
TGTGCCAGCAGCCCCCGTAGCGGGAGGGGACCCAGGGAGCAGTTCTTC,CASSPRSGRGPREQFF,.,TRBD2,TRBJ2-1,TRBV12-3/TRBV12-4
TGTGCCAGCACTCCGACAGTCTACAATGAGCAGTTCTTC,CASTPTVYNEQFF,.,.,TRBJ2-1,TRBV12-3/TRBV12-4
TGTGCCAGCAGCTCACAGGGTGTAGGCAAAAACATTCAGTACTTC,CASSSQGVGKNIQYF,.,.,TRBJ2-4,TRBV7-9
TGTGCCAGCTCACCACCCATCATAGGCAGCTCTGGAAACACCATATATTTT,CASSPPIIGSSGNTIYF,.,.,TRBJ1-3,TRBV18
TGTGCCAGCAGTGAAGTGGGGGGATGGGACCCCACAGATACGCAGTATTTT,CASSEVGGWDPTDTQYF,.,.,TRBJ2-3,TRBV6-1
TGTGCCAGCAGCGATCCAACCTATCGGGCCAAAAACATTCAGTACTTC,CASSDPTYRAKNIQYF,many,.,TRBJ2-4,TRBV7-2
TGTGCCAGCAGGGCGACGGGGCGGGGGGCGACAGAGACCCAGTACTTC,CASRATGRGATETQYF,few,TRBD2,TRBJ2-5,TRBV28
TGTGCCAGCAGACGTAGACGGGGCCCTTCCTACGAGCAGTACTTC,CASRRRRGPSYEQYF,few,.,TRBJ2-7,TRBV6-5
TGTGCCAGCTCACCGATGGCAGGGGGGGACAATGAGCAGTTCTTC,CASSPMAGGDNEQFF,.,.,TRBJ2-1,TRBV18
TGCGCCAGCAGCCAAGATGACGCTAGCTGGGGGGACGAGCAGTACTTC,CASSQDDASWGDEQYF,.,.,TRBJ2-7,TRBV4-1
TGCAGTGCTAGAGTTATTAGCGGGAGTAACGAGCAGTACTTC,CSARVISGSNEQYF,.,TRBD2,TRBJ2-7,TRBV20-1
TGTGCCAGCAGCTTAGCCCGAGGGGGAGGACAGCCCCAGCATTTT,CASSLARGGGQPQHF,.,.,TRBJ1-5,TRBV7-2
TGTGCCAGCAGTCTTCTAGCGGGGATAGAGACCCAGTACTTC,CASSLLAGIETQYF,.,TRBD2,TRBJ2-5,TRBV12-3/TRBV12-4
TGTGCCAGCAGTCGAGGAGCAGGATCCTACAATGAGCAGTTCTTC,CASSRGAGSYNEQFF,few,.,TRBJ2-1,TRBV27
TGTGCCAGCAGGCCTTACGAGCAGTACTTC,CASRPYEQYF,once,.,TRBJ2-7,TRBV2
TGTGCCAGCAGCTTAGCAGGGGCTGGCGGTGGCTACACCTTC,CASSLAGAGGGYTF,few,.,TRBJ1-2,TRBV7-2
TGTGCCAGCAGCCTCCAGGCCGGCTATGGCTACACCTTC,CASSLQAGYGYTF,few,.,TRBJ1-2,TRBV12-3/TRBV12-4
TGTGCCAGCAGTCCTACTCCCGGGACAGGGGGCTTGTACGGCTACACCTTC,CASSPTPGTGGLYGYTF,.,TRBD1,TRBJ1-2,TRBV25-1
TGTGCCAGCGAGGGGAGAACTGAAGCTTTCTTT,CASEGRTEAFF,.,.,TRBJ1-1,TRBV28
TGCAGCGCTCTTGAGGGGGGGGAGACCCAGTACTTC,CSALEGGETQYF,.,.,TRBJ2-5,TRBV29-1
TGTGCCAGCAGCCTTCTAACGGCTAGCGGCTACAATGAGCAGTTCTTC,CASSLLTASGYNEQFF,.,TRBD2,TRBJ2-1,TRBV7-2
TGTGCCAGCAGCTTGGTTGACGGCCGGAGGAGGAATGAGCAGTTCTTC,CASSLVDGRRRNEQFF,few,.,TRBJ2-1,TRBV5-6
TGTGCCAGCAGCCCCAGAGCGGTCCAAGAGACCCAGTACTTC,CASSPRAVQETQYF,many,.,TRBJ2-5,TRBV7-2
TGTGCCATCAGTGCTGGGCATGAAAAACTGTTTTTT,CAISAGHEKLFF,.,.,TRBJ1-4,TRBV10-3
TGTGCCATCAGTAGACTAGCGGGGGGCCACAATGAGCAGTTCTTC,CAISRLAGGHNEQFF,.,TRBD2,TRBJ2-1,TRBV10-3
TGTGCCAGCAGCTTAGGGACAGGGGGTGGATCACCCCTCCACTTT,CASSLGTGGGSPLHF,.,TRBD1,TRBJ1-6,TRBV7-2
TGCAGTGCTATCACCGGGACTAGCGGGAGTTTTGAGACCCAGTACTTC,CSAITGTSGSFETQYF,.,TRBD2,TRBJ2-5,TRBV20-1
TGTGCCAGCAACCAGGAGGAAGGGTACAATGAGCAGTTCTTC,CASNQEEGYNEQFF,.,.,TRBJ2-1,TRBV6-5
TGTGCCAGCAGCTGGTTACAGGGGGAGGGGGAGACCCAGTACTTC,CASSWLQGEGETQYF,.,.,TRBJ2-5,TRBV7-7
TGTGCCACCAGCAGAGTCCTTGGGGGAACCCCAGGCAATGAGCAGTTCTTC,CATSRVLGGTPGNEQFF,once,.,TRBJ2-1,TRBV15
TGTGCCAGCAGTTTCGGCGGGAGGGAAGGTTTCTACGAGCAGTACTTC,CASSFGGREGFYEQYF,few,TRBD2,TRBJ2-7,TRBV12-3/TRBV12-4
TGTGCCAGCAGTACAGCGGGACCCACGAACACTGAAGCTTTCTTT,CASSTAGPTNTEAFF,.,.,TRBJ1-1,TRBV6-1
TGTGCCAGCAGCCAAAGCGGGACAGGGGTTTCCACAGATACGCAGTATTTT,CASSQSGTGVSTDTQYF,.,TRBD1,TRBJ2-3,TRBV11-2
TGTGCCAGCAGCTTAAGAAGGGGGGCTGGTTTCGGGCAGTACTTC,CASSLRRGAGFGQYF,.,.,TRBJ2-7,TRBV7-2
TGCAGTGCTAGAGAGAGGGGACAGGGGTACATTCAGTACTTC,CSARERGQGYIQYF,.,TRBD1,TRBJ2-4,TRBV20-1
TGTGCCAGCAGTTACGGTTCGACACGCCGTTGGGATACGCAGTATTTT,CASSYGSTRRWDTQYF,.,.,TRBJ2-3,TRBV6-2/TRBV6-3
TGCAGTGCCGTCACCAGGGGCCCCCGAGTGAACACTGAAGCTTTCTTT,CSAVTRGPRVNTEAFF,.,.,TRBJ1-1,TRBV20-1
TGTGCCAGCAGCCCCAGCGTCGGGGGCGCATTTTCACCCCTCCACTTT,CASSPSVGGAFSPLHF,.,.,TRBJ1-6,TRBV7-6